This is a list of T cell receptor beta chains from one sample in a study of glioma-infiltrating T cells after dendritic cell vaccination. Measured with immunoSEQ multiplex PCR; TCRdb has only the in-frame clones, and not every one. The sample lists roughly 100,000 clones; nearly 90% were seen once. This material consisted of blood, taken after dendritic cell vaccination. The receptors come from a human donor with glioblastoma. Each CDR3 is given without its conserved first and last residue.

TRBV2	TRBJ2-3	ATTGGIGDTQY
TRBV5-1	TRBJ1-1	ASSLGRAEAF
TRBV5-4	TRBJ2-7	ASRPDRASYEQY
TRBV29-1	TRBJ2-5	SVEGTAQETQY
TRBV9	TRBJ1-1	ASSPSGTGITEAF
TRBV5-1	TRBJ1-1	ASSLGDRNTEAF
TRBV27	TRBJ2-4	ASSFSGANIQY
TRBV11-2	TRBJ1-1	ASSRQLSNTEAF
TRBV11-2	TRBJ1-2	ASSLWDRAAPNYGYT
TRBV18	TRBJ2-3	ASSLTSGGSTDTQY
TRBV6-5	TRBJ1-2	ASSYKTGLNYGYT
TRBV5-1	TRBJ2-3	ASSLDSSPDTQY
TRBV9	TRBJ1-4	ASSATGTTNEKLF
TRBV30	TRBJ1-2	AWSTGTVGYT
TRBV19	TRBJ1-5	ATTGATSNQPQH
TRBV7-3	TRBJ2-3	ATALRGTDTQY
TRBV4-2	TRBJ1-2	ASSQDAGLLNYGYT
TRBV9	TRBJ1-1	ASSAIWGGNKPNTEAF
TRBV14	TRBJ2-1	ASSYRLAGAHEQF
TRBV5-4	TRBJ1-2	ATKRGKQGAGYGYT
TRBV6-6	TRBJ1-1	ASSYRTGSEAF
TRBV10-3	TRBJ1-3	AISEGANSGNTIY
TRBV6-6	TRBJ1-1	ASRRGENTEAF
TRBV6-4	TRBJ1-2	ASSDSDRGGYT
TRBV11-3	TRBJ2-1	ASSLDSGSWYNEQF
TRBV2	TRBJ1-5	ASSEERTGHQPQH
TRBV29-1	TRBJ1-1	SVNRNTEAF
TRBV6-6	TRBJ2-7	ASSSPGLAVQQQY
TRBV2	TRBJ2-7	ASSERTGVGEQY
TRBV2	TRBJ1-2	ASSLNRGQGYT
TRBV2	TRBJ2-5	ASSRRLAGTWKTQY
TRBV5-1	TRBJ1-1	ASTADRGNTEAF
TRBV27	TRBJ1-5	ASSLAGHNQPQH
TRBV2	.	ASSGGLATSYEQY
TRBV6-9	TRBJ2-7	ASSLRGFEQY
TRBV19	TRBJ2-7	ASSIGGGEYEQY
TRBV29-1	TRBJ1-2	SVQLGGYGYT
TRBV30	TRBJ2-7	AWPLLYGGIEQY
TRBV6-6	TRBJ2-7	ASSRPGQGAYEQY
TRBV27	TRBJ1-1	ASSFLGGRTEAF
TRBV10-3	TRBJ1-5	AISNDREGNQPQH
TRBV5-1	TRBJ1-2	ASSLGQSYGYT
TRBV5-1	TRBJ1-1	ASSTNQGATEAF
TRBV2	TRBJ2-1	ASTPFGVSSYNEQF
TRBV11-3	TRBJ2-5	ASSLGGLGGSLTQY
TRBV21-1	TRBJ1-2	ASSPRDTLNYGYT
TRBV29-1	TRBJ1-2	SVDAPTGVTSGYT
TRBV19	TRBJ1-3	ASSRQSGNTIY
TRBV5-6	TRBJ1-5	ASSFGTGDGNQPQH
TRBV6-1	TRBJ1-2	ASSDQGGYT
TRBV19	TRBJ1-1	ASSIRTRNTEAF
TRBV15	TRBJ2-7	ATSSWGQKYEQY
TRBV7-9	TRBJ1-1	ASSLAEGNTEAF